These T cell receptor beta chains were read from a single sample in a study of blood T cell repertoires in COVID-19. Produced via immunoSEQ multiplex PCR; TCRdb's table is partial and in-frame only. Of under 140,000 clones listed, approximately 90% are singletons. The source material was peripheral blood. Receptor source: a woman aged 45-65 years with acute or convalescent COVID-19. CDR3s include the opening cysteine and the closing phenylalanine or tryptophan. Each record gives: clone size, J gene, D gene, V gene, CDR3 length, CDR3 protein, CDR3 DNA. D genes are given only for firm matches. Some rows have no size entry. The others give once, few or many, or a class for an expanded clone.

size: few; J: TRBJ2-7; D: TRBD1; V: TRBV6-2/TRBV6-3; length: 15; CDR3: CASSPRGQPSYEQYF; DNA: TGTGCCAGCAGCCCCCGGGGACAGCCATCCTACGAGCAGTACTTC
size: NA; J: TRBJ2-7; D: TRBD2; V: TRBV4-2; length: 20; CDR3: CASSKKSSLAGGESGYEQYF; DNA: TGTGCCAGCAGCAAAAAGTCCTCACTAGCGGGAGGGGAATCGGGCTACGAGCAGTACTTC
size: NA; J: TRBJ2-2; D: TRBD2; V: TRBV7-2; length: 17; CDR3: CASRAGTSGKNTGELFF; DNA: TGTGCCAGCAGAGCCGGGACTAGCGGAAAGAACACCGGGGAGCTGTTTTTT
size: NA; J: TRBJ2-1; D: NA; V: TRBV10-1; length: 16; CDR3: CASSESRGGSYNEQFF; DNA: TGCGCCAGCAGTGAGTCAAGAGGAGGTTCCTACAATGAGCAGTTCTTC
size: NA; J: TRBJ1-1; D: NA; V: TRBV7-9; length: 14; CDR3: CASSLVGTDTEAFF; DNA: TGTGCCAGCAGCTTAGTAGGTACAGACACTGAAGCTTTCTTT
size: NA; J: TRBJ1-4; D: NA; V: TRBV7-2; length: 14; CDR3: CASSLRATNEKLFF; DNA: TGTGCCAGCAGCTTACGGGCAACTAATGAAAAACTGTTTTTT
size: NA; J: TRBJ2-5; D: TRBD2; V: TRBV4-2; length: 17; CDR3: CASSQDIGASGRETQYF; DNA: TGTGCCAGCAGCCAAGATATCGGGGCTAGCGGGCGAGAGACCCAGTACTTC
size: NA; J: TRBJ2-7; D: TRBD2; V: TRBV2; length: 15; CDR3: CASRGGSGRNYEQYF; DNA: TGTGCCAGCAGAGGGGGTAGCGGGAGGAACTACGAGCAGTACTTC
size: NA; J: TRBJ2-7; D: NA; V: TRBV6-5; length: 11; CDR3: CASTIAYEQYF; DNA: TGTGCCAGCACCATAGCCTACGAGCAGTACTTC
size: NA; J: TRBJ2-3; D: TRBD2; V: TRBV5-1; length: 17; CDR3: CASSPGLAGGWADTQYF; DNA: TGCGCCAGCAGCCCGGGACTAGCGGGAGGCTGGGCAGATACGCAGTATTTT
size: NA; J: TRBJ2-5; D: TRBD2; V: TRBV5-1; length: 17; CDR3: CASSLGPSGTYQETQYF; DNA: TGCGCCAGCAGCTTGGGGCCTAGCGGAACGTACCAAGAGACCCAGTACTTC
size: NA; J: TRBJ2-3; D: TRBD2; V: TRBV3-1/TRBV3-2; length: 16; CDR3: CASSQDPAGGTDTQYF; DNA: TGTGCCAGCAGCCAAGACCCAGCGGGAGGCACAGATACGCAGTATTTT
size: few; J: TRBJ2-2; D: NA; V: TRBV24-1; length: 15; CDR3: CATSPRGAGTGELFF; DNA: TGTGCCACCAGCCCCCGGGGGGCCGGGACCGGGGAGCTGTTTTTT
size: NA; J: TRBJ2-2; D: TRBD2; V: TRBV24-1; length: 13; CDR3: CATGLAATGELFF; DNA: TGTGCCACGGGACTAGCGGCCACCGGGGAGCTGTTTTTT
size: NA; J: TRBJ1-2; D: TRBD1; V: TRBV23-1; length: 19; CDR3: CASSPLPGTGGTEGYGYTF; DNA: TGCGCCAGCAGTCCTCTCCCCGGGACAGGGGGAACGGAGGGCTATGGCTACACCTTC
size: NA; J: TRBJ2-2; D: NA; V: TRBV10-3; length: 17; CDR3: CAISEAGTRGFTGELFF; DNA: TGTGCCATCAGTGAAGCCGGGACTCGGGGGTTCACCGGGGAGCTGTTTTTT
size: NA; J: TRBJ2-1; D: TRBD1; V: TRBV5-1; length: 14; CDR3: CASSLTGERDEQFF; DNA: TGCGCCAGCAGCTTAACAGGGGAACGGGATGAGCAGTTCTTC
size: once; J: TRBJ2-7; D: TRBD2; V: TRBV28; length: 22; CDR3: CASSFPGTSGSLITGGLYEQYF; DNA: TGTGCCAGCAGTTTCCCAGGGACTAGCGGGAGCCTCATTACGGGGGGGCTCTACGAGCAGTACTTC
size: NA; J: TRBJ2-6; D: NA; V: TRBV5-1; length: 15; CDR3: CASSLVGGGANVLTF; DNA: TGCGCCAGCAGCTTGGTCGGGGGTGGGGCCAACGTCCTGACTTTC
size: NA; J: TRBJ1-5; D: NA; V: TRBV20-1; length: 15; CDR3: CSASRAGAGNQPQHF; DNA: TGCAGTGCTAGTAGGGCAGGGGCTGGGAATCAGCCCCAGCATTTT
size: NA; J: TRBJ2-1; D: NA; V: TRBV6-5; length: 16; CDR3: CASSYGGQGLYNEQFF; DNA: TGTGCCAGCAGTTACGGCGGGCAAGGGTTGTACAATGAGCAGTTCTTC
size: NA; J: TRBJ2-1; D: TRBD2; V: TRBV27; length: 16; CDR3: CASSIASGRAFGEQFF; DNA: TGTGCCAGCAGCATCGCTAGCGGGAGGGCCTTCGGGGAGCAGTTCTTC
size: NA; J: TRBJ1-1; D: NA; V: TRBV18; length: 15; CDR3: CASSPNRVLNTEAFF; DNA: TGTGCCAGCTCACCTAACAGGGTTTTGAACACTGAAGCTTTCTTT
size: NA; J: TRBJ2-5; D: NA; V: TRBV5-1; length: 14; CDR3: CASSSSVGVETQYF; DNA: TGCGCCAGCAGCTCAAGCGTGGGAGTAGAGACCCAGTACTTC
size: NA; J: TRBJ1-2; D: NA; V: TRBV27; length: 15; CDR3: CASTLRAGKNYGYTF; DNA: TGTGCCAGCACCCTTCGGGCAGGGAAAAACTATGGCTACACCTTC
size: NA; J: TRBJ1-6; D: NA; V: TRBV10-1; length: 13; CDR3: CASTGNTNSPLHF; DNA: TGCGCCAGCACAGGGAATACTAATTCACCCCTCCACTTT
size: once; J: TRBJ1-3; D: NA; V: TRBV29-1; length: 11; CDR3: CSFMSGNTIYF; DNA: TGCAGCTTCATGTCTGGAAACACCATATATTTT
size: NA; J: TRBJ2-1; D: TRBD2; V: TRBV3-1/TRBV3-2; length: 19; CDR3: CASSQEYGTSGRGANEQFF; DNA: TGTGCCAGCAGCCAAGAGTATGGGACTAGCGGGCGAGGGGCCAATGAGCAGTTCTTC
size: NA; J: TRBJ1-4; D: TRBD1; V: TRBV6-5; length: 15; CDR3: CASRGDRGGGEKLFF; DNA: TGTGCCAGCAGGGGAGACAGGGGTGGGGGCGAAAAACTGTTTTTT
size: NA; J: TRBJ2-1; D: TRBD2; V: TRBV29-1; length: 14; CDR3: CSAPSGSPGGEQFF; DNA: TGCAGCGCTCCTAGCGGGAGTCCGGGTGGAGAGCAGTTCTTC
size: NA; J: TRBJ2-3; D: NA; V: TRBV5-1; length: 16; CDR3: CASSLRRGSSTDTQYF; DNA: TGCGCCAGCAGCTTGCGGCGGGGTTCGAGCACAGATACGCAGTATTTT
size: NA; J: TRBJ2-1; D: TRBD2; V: TRBV3-1/TRBV3-2; length: 17; CDR3: CASSQKSGGLAGASQFF; DNA: TGTGCCAGCAGCCAGAAATCTGGGGGACTAGCGGGAGCATCGCAGTTCTTC
size: NA; J: TRBJ2-7; D: NA; V: TRBV20-1; length: 11; CDR3: CSARPRGEQYF; DNA: TGCAGTGCTAGGCCGCGAGGCGAGCAGTACTTC